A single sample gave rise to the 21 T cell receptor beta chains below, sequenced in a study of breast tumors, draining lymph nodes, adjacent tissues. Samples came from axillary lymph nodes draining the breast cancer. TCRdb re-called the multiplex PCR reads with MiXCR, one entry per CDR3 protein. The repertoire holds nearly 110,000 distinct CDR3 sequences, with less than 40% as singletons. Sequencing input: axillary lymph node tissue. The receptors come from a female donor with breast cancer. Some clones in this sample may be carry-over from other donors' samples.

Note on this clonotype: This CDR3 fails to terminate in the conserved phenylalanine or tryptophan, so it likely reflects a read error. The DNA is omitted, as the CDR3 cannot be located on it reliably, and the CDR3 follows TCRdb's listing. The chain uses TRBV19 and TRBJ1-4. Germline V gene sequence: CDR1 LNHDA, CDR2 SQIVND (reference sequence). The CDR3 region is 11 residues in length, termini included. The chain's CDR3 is CASSMGEKLFS.

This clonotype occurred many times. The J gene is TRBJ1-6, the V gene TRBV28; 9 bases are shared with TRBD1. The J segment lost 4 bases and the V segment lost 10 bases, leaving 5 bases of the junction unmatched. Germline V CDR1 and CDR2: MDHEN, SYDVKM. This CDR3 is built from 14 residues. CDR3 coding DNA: TGTGCCACCGAAGGGACAGGGTATAATTCACCCCTCCACTTT. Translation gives CATEGTGYNSPLHF. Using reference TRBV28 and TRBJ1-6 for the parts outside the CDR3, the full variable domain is DVKVTQSSRYLVKRTGEKVFLECVQDMDHENMFWYRQDPGLGLRLIYFSYDVKMKEKGDIPEGYSVSREKKERFSLILESASTNQTSMYLCATEGTGYNSPLHFGNGTRLTVT.

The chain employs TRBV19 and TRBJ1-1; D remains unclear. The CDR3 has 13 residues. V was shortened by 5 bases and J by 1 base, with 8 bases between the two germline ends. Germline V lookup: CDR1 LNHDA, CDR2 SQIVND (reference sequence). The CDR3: CASSRVWNTEAFF. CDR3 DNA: TGTGCCAGTAGTCGGGTTTGGAACACTGAAGCTTTCTTT.

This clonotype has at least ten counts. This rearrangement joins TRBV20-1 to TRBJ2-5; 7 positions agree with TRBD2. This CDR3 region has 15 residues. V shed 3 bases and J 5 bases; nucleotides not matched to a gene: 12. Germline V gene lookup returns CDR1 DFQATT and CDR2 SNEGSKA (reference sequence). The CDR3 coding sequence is TGCAGTGCTAGCCGCCCGGGCGGGAGCTGGGAGACCCAGTACTTC. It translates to CSASRPGGSWETQYF.

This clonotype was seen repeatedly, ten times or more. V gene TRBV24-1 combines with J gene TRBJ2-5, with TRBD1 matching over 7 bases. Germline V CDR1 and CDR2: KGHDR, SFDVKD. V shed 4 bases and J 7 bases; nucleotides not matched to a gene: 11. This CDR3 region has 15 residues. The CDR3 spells CATSDPDRAGATQYF. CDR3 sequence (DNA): TGTGCCACCAGTGACCCAGACAGGGCTGGCGCGACCCAGTACTTC.

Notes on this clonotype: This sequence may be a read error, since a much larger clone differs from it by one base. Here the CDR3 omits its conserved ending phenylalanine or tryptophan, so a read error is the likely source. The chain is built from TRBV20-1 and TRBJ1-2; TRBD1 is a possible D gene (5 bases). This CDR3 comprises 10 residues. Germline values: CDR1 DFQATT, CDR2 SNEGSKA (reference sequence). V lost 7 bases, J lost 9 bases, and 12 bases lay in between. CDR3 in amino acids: CSVSGNRYTS. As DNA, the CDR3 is TGCAGTGTCTCAGGGAATCGCTACACCTCC.

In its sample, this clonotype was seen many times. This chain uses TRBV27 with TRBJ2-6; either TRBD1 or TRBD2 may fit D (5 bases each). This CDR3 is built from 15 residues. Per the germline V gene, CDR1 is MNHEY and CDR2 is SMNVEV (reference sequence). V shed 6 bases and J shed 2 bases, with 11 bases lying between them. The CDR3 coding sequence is TGTGCCAGCAGGCCGAGGGGAACTGGGGCCAACGTCCTGACTTTC. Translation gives CASRPRGTGANVLTF.

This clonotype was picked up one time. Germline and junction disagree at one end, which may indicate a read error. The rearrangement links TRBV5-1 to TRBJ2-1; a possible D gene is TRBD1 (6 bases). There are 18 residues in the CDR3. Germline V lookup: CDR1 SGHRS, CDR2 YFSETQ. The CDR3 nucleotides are TGCGCCAGCGGCTTGGGCTTGCCGGGACATTGGGGGAACAATGAGCAGTTCTTC. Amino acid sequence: CASGLGLPGHWGNNEQFF.

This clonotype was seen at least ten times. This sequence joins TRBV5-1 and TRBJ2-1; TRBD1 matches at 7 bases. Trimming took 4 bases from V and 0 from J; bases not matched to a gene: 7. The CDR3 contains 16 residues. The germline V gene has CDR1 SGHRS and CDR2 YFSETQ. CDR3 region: CASSDPGQSSYNEQFF. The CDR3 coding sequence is TGCGCCAGCAGCGACCCGGGACAGAGCTCCTACAATGAGCAGTTCTTC.

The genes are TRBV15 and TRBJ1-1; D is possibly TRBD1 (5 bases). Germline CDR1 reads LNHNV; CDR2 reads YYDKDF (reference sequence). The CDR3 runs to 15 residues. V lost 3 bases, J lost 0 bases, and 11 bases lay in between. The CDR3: CATSREQTVNTEAFF. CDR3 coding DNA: TGTGCCACCAGCAGGGAACAGACAGTGAACACTGAAGCTTTCTTT. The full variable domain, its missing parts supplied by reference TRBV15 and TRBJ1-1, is DAMVIQNPRYQVTQFGKPVTLSCSQTLNHNVMYWYQQKSSQAPKLLFHYYDKDFNNEADTPDNFQSRRPNTSFCFLDIRSPGLGDTAMYLCATSREQTVNTEAFFGQGTRLTVV.

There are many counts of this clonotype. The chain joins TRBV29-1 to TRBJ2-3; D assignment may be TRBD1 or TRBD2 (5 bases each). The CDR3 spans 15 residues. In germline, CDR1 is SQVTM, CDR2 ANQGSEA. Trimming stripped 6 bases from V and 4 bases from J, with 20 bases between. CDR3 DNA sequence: TGCAGCGTCGGGACGTTCTCGTCGGGGCCAGATACGCAGTATTTT. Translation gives CSVGTFSSGPDTQYF.

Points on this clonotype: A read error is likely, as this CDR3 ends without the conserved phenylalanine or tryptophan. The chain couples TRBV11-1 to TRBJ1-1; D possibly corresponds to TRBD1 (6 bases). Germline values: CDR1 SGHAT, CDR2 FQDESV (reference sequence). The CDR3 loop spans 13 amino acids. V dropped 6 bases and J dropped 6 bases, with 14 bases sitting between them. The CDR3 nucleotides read TGTGCCAGCAGTCTCGGACAGTCCCCTGAAGCTTTCTGT. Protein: CASSLGQSPEAFC.

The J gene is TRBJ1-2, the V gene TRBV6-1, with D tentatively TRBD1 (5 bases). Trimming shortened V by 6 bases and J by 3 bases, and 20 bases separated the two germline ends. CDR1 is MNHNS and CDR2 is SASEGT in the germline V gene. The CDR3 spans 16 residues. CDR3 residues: CASSHHTGSSYYGYTF. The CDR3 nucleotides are TGTGCCAGCAGCCATCATACAGGATCTTCGTACTATGGCTACACCTTC.

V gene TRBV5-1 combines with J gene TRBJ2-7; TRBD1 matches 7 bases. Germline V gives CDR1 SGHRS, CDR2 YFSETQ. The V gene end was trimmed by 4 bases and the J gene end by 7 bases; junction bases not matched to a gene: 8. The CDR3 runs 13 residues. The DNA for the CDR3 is TGCGCCAGCAGCCCCACAGGGGACACTGAGCAGTACTTC. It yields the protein CASSPTGDTEQYF.

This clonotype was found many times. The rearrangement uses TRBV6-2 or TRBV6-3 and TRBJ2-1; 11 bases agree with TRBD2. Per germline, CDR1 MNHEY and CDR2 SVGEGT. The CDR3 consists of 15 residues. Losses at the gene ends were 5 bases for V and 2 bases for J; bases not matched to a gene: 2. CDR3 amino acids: CASSGGLAAYNEQFF. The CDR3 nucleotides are TGTGCCAGCAGTGGGGGACTAGCGGCCTACAATGAGCAGTTCTTC.

For the CDR3, the DNA is TGTGCCAGCAGCCTCACCGGGACTATAAACACCGGGGAGCTGTTTTTT. Translating it yields CASSLTGTINTGELFF. The V and J genes are TRBV28 and TRBJ2-2, with TRBD2 matching over 7 bases. In germline, CDR1 is MDHEN, CDR2 SYDVKM. With 6 bases clipped from V and 2 bases from J, the junction kept 9 bases outside the gene matches. The CDR3 spans 16 residues.

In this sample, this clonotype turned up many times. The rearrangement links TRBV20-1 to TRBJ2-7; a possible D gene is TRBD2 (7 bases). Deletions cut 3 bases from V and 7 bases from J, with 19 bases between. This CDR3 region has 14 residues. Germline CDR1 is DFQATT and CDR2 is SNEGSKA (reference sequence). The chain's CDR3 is CSASRGALGGEQYF. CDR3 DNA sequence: TGCAGTGCTAGTCGGGGGGCCCTCGGGGGAGAGCAGTACTTC.

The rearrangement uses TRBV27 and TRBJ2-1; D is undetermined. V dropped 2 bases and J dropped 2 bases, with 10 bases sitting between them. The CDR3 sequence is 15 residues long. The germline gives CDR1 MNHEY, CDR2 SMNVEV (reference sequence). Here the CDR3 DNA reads TGTGCCAGCAGTTTAAGGGTGGTCGCCTACAATGAGCAGTTCTTC. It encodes CASSLRVVAYNEQFF.

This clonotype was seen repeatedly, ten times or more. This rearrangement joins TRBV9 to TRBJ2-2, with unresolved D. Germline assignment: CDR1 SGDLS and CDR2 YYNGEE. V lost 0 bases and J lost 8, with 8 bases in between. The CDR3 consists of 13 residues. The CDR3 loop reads CASSVAATGELFF. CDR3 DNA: TGTGCCAGCAGCGTAGCTGCTACGGGGGAGCTGTTTTTT.

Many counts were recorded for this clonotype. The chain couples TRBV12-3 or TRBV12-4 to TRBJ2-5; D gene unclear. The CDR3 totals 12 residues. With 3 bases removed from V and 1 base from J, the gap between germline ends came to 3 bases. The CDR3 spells CASSFTQETQYF. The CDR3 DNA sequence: TGTGCCAGCAGTTTCACCCAAGAGACCCAGTACTTC.

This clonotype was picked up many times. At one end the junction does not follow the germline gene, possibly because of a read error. CDR3 loop: CASSHSGTNAYEQYF. The CDR3 bases are TGTGCCAGCAGTCACTCGGGGACCAACGCGTACGAGCAGTACTTC. The rearrangement joins TRBV6-5 to TRBJ2-7; D possibly uses TRBD1 or TRBD2 (5 bases each). Germline CDR1 MNHEY, CDR2 SVGAGI. This CDR3 has 15 residues.